This record covers a single T cell receptor beta chain. The sample is drawn from a study of cytomegalovirus exposure and HLA in healthy donors. Study background: The roughly 100 million unique TCR beta sequences, from around 200 million T cells, were found by an earlier analysis.

This CDR3 spans 14 amino acids. Germline loops: CDR1 MRHNA, CDR2 SNTAGT. V was shortened by 4 bases and J by 4 bases, with 13 bases between the two germline ends. With 60 Vbeta and 13 Jbeta primers, the PCR was carried out. The repertoire was sequenced with immunoSEQ multiplex PCR; TCRdb's copy has only in-frame clones and lacks some. This table holds approximately 79,000 clones, roughly 79% found once. The gene calls are TRBV6-4 and TRBJ1-1, with D maybe TRBD1 (5 bases). This TCR came from a male donor in good health and CMV-seropositive. The source material was PBMCs. In DNA form, the CDR3 reads TGTGCCAGCAGTGTTCAGGGCGGGGGCACTGAAGCTTTCTTT. It codes for CASSVQGGGTEAFF.